The next 19 T cell receptor beta chains were all read from a single sample in a study of shared clonotypes between healthy human individuals. Here immunoSEQ multiplex PCR was the method, and the copy in TCRdb shows in-frame clones only, minus some. The table includes 800,000 to 950,000 clones, 95% to 97% detected once. Naive-designated CD8 cells lacked CD45RO, were positively enriched for CCR7, and omitted terminally differentiated effector memory CD45RA+ cells. Sequencing was carried out using naive CD8+ T cells sorted from blood. These receptors were taken from a man in his thirties or forties in good health.

This clone showed up just once. The J gene is TRBJ1-3, the V gene TRBV14; D gene uncertain. The CDR3 totals 15 residues. Trimming shortened V by 5 bases and J by 0 bases, and 11 bases separated the two germline ends. Looked up from germline, CDR1 is SGHDN and CDR2 is FVKESK. The CDR3 DNA reads TGTGCCAGCAGCTCGGCGTTCGACTCTGGAAACACCATATATTTT. Translation: CASSSAFDSGNTIYF. The full variable domain, completed using reference TRBV14 and TRBJ1-3, is EAGVTQFPSHSVIEKGQTVTLRCDPISGHDNLYWYRRVMGKEIKFLLHFVKESKQDESGMPNNRFLAERTGGTYSTLKVQPAELEDSGVYFCASSSAFDSGNTIYFGEGSWLTVV.

The chain employs TRBV7-2 and TRBJ1-5; 8 positions agree with TRBD1. The V gene's germline CDR1 is SGHTA and CDR2 FQGNSA. The CDR3 sequence is 19 residues long. The V segment lost 2 bases and the J segment 0 bases; nucleotides outside the gene matches: 12. The CDR3 DNA is TGTGCCAGCAGCTTACCCTCGGGACAGGAGAATTATAGCAATCAGCCCCAGCATTTT. As protein: CASSLPSGQENYSNQPQHF.

The CDR3 reads CASSDSGLSTEAFF. In DNA form, the CDR3 reads TGTGCCAGCAGTGACAGTGGTCTGAGTACTGAAGCTTTCTTT. V is TRBV27 and J is TRBJ1-1, with D perhaps matching TRBD1 (5 bases). This CDR3 is built from 14 residues. Germline V gene lookup returns CDR1 MNHEY and CDR2 SMNVEV (reference sequence). Trimming left V 5 bases short and J 5 bases short, with 15 bases between.

This chain joins TRBV7-8 and TRBJ2-7; 7 bases fit TRBD2. Germline lookup yields CDR1 SGHVS and CDR2 FQNEAQ. There are 16 residues in the CDR3. V gave up 5 bases and J gave up 0 bases; unmatched junction bases: 10. This CDR3 is CASSPRLAKSSYEQYF. The CDR3 DNA sequence: TGTGCCAGCAGCCCAAGACTAGCCAAAAGCTCCTACGAGCAGTACTTC. Full variable domain (remainder filled in from reference TRBV7-8 and TRBJ2-7): GAGVSQSPRYKVAKRGQDVALRCDPISGHVSLFWYQQALGQGPEFLTYFQNEAQLDKSGLPSDRFFAERPEGSVSTLKIQRTQQEDSAVYLCASSPRLAKSSYEQYFGPGTRLTVT.

On this clone: Within the sample, other DNA sequences also encode this same CDR3. The chain recombines TRBV14 with TRBJ2-7; 8 bases are shared with TRBD1. Germline V gene data show CDR1 as SGHDN and CDR2 as FVKESK. The CDR3 spans 14 residues. J was trimmed by 4 bases and V by 1 base; bases with no gene match: 3. The CDR3 DNA follows: TGTGCCAGCAGCCAAGGACAGGGGAGGTACGAGCAGTACTTC. Translation gives CASSQGQGRYEQYF.

V usage is TRBV29-1 and J usage is TRBJ1-1; D is uncertain. There are 13 residues in the CDR3. Trimming removed 4 bases from V and 2 bases from J, with 11 bases in between. Germline values: CDR1 SQVTM, CDR2 ANQGSEA. CDR3 loop: CSVAGIRNTEAFF. In nucleotides, the CDR3 is TGCAGCGTTGCTGGTATTCGAAACACTGAAGCTTTCTTT.

The chain uses TRBV6-6 and TRBJ2-2; no clear D gene. The V end lost 6 bases, the J end lost 5 bases, and 7 bases lay between the germline ends. This CDR3 is 12 amino acids long. The germline gives CDR1 MNHNY, CDR2 SVGAGI (reference sequence). Written as DNA, the CDR3 is TGTGCCAGCAGGGTATTAACCGGGGAGCTGTTTTTT. It yields the protein CASRVLTGELFF.

V and J are TRBV30 and TRBJ2-5, with D perhaps matching TRBD2 (5 bases). The CDR3 spans 12 residues. V was shortened by 6 bases and J by 7 bases, with 15 bases between the two germline ends. The germline V gene has CDR1 GTSNPN and CDR2 SVGIG (reference sequence). CDR3 nucleotide sequence: TGTGCCTGTGAACCTCCCCGGGGGACCCAGTACTTC. It is translated as CACEPPRGTQYF.

This chain joins TRBV7-9 and TRBJ2-7; TRBD2 matches 15 bases. J lost 7 bases, V lost 7 bases, and 17 bases had no gene match. This CDR3 has 18 residues. Germline lookup yields CDR1 SEHNR and CDR2 FQNEAQ (reference sequence). CDR3 amino acids: CASTPGGLAGGSTGEQYF. Written as DNA, the CDR3 is TGTGCCAGCACCCCCGGGGGACTAGCGGGAGGAAGTACTGGGGAGCAGTACTTC. Using reference TRBV7-9 and TRBJ2-7 for the parts outside the CDR3, the full variable domain is DTGVSQNPRHKITKRGQNVTFRCDPISEHNRLYWYRQTLGQGPEFLTYFQNEAQLEKSRLLSDRFSAERPKGSFSTLEIQRTEQGDSAMYLCASTPGGLAGGSTGEQYFGPGTRLTVT.

V gene TRBV28 combines with J gene TRBJ2-1; 7 bases fit TRBD1. With 5 bases clipped from V and 4 bases from J, the junction kept 8 bases outside the gene matches. Germline V gene data show CDR1 as MDHEN and CDR2 as SYDVKM. CDR3 length: 15 amino acids. CDR3: CASSPGTAKYNEQFF. CDR3 DNA sequence: TGTGCCAGCAGTCCCGGGACAGCCAAGTACAATGAGCAGTTCTTC.

V gene TRBV30 combines with J gene TRBJ2-2; maybe TRBD2 (5 bases). CDR1 GTSNPN and CDR2 SVGIG come from the germline V gene (reference sequence). With 4 bases removed from V and 4 bases from J, the gap between germline ends came to 13 bases. CDR3 length: 14 amino acids. This chain's CDR3 is CAWMNGAGTGELFF. The CDR3 DNA is TGTGCCTGGATGAATGGTGCGGGCACCGGGGAGCTGTTTTTT.

The chain has TRBV7-3 and TRBJ2-1; 13 bases fit TRBD2. The junction had 2 bases not matched to a gene; V was cut back by 6 bases and J by 9 bases. This CDR3 comprises 13 residues. Per germline, CDR1 SGHTA and CDR2 FQGTGA. This chain's CDR3 is CASRGLAGIEQFF. The CDR3 DNA follows: TGTGCCAGCAGGGGACTAGCGGGAATTGAGCAGTTCTTC. The whole variable domain, filled in from reference TRBV7-3 and TRBJ2-1, reads GAGVSQTPSNKVTEKGKYVELRCDPISGHTALYWYRQSLGQGPEFLIYFQGTGAADDSGLPNDRFFAVRPEGSVSTLKIQRTERGDSAVYLCASRGLAGIEQFFGPGTRLTVL.

This clone appeared a single time. This chain joins TRBV7-9 and TRBJ2-7; either TRBD1 or TRBD2 may fit D (6 bases each). The CDR3 contains 17 residues. Germline CDR1 reads SEHNR; CDR2 reads FQNEAQ (reference sequence). V lost 1 base, J lost 4 bases, and 20 bases lay in between. DNA of the CDR3: TGTGCCAGCAGCTTAGTAGGGGGGCCGTTTGAGAATTACGAGCAGTACTTC. Its translation is CASSLVGGPFENYEQYF. The whole variable domain, filled in from reference TRBV7-9 and TRBJ2-7, reads DTGVSQNPRHKITKRGQNVTFRCDPISEHNRLYWYRQTLGQGPEFLTYFQNEAQLEKSRLLSDRFSAERPKGSFSTLEIQRTEQGDSAMYLCASSLVGGPFENYEQYFGPGTRLTVT.

This clone was found once. This chain links TRBV6-1 with TRBJ2-7, with 7 bases aligning to TRBD1. Germline lookup yields CDR1 MNHNS and CDR2 SASEGT. This CDR3 is built from 15 residues. J gave up 3 bases and V 6 bases, and 11 bases lay outside the gene matches. This CDR3 reads CASSSKTGFRYEQYF. CDR3 nucleotide sequence: TGTGCCAGCAGCTCCAAGACAGGGTTTCGCTACGAGCAGTACTTC.

The rearrangement uses TRBV9 and TRBJ1-2, with D unclear. Germline assignment: CDR1 SGDLS and CDR2 YYNGEE. Trimming took off 2 bases at V and 2 bases at J, with 10 bases between the two ends. CDR3 length: 14 amino acids. The CDR3 protein is CASSVSGLNYGYTF. The CDR3 DNA follows: TGTGCCAGCAGCGTCTCTGGCCTAAACTATGGCTACACCTTC.

This sequence joins TRBV19 and TRBJ1-3; D perhaps matches TRBD1 (6 bases). Between the trimmed V and J ends, which lost 7 bases and 4 bases, there was a span of 8 bases. This CDR3 is built from 12 residues. Germline CDR1 is LNHDA and CDR2 is SQIVND (reference sequence). The CDR3 sequence is CASNRDGNTIYF. CDR3 nucleotides: TGTGCCAGTAACAGGGACGGAAACACCATATATTTT.

DNA of the CDR3: TGTGCCAGCAGCTACCAGCCTGGACCCTACGAGCAGTACTTC. Translation gives CASSYQPGPYEQYF. The V and J genes are TRBV7-9 and TRBJ2-7; D is unresolved. Germline V CDR1 and CDR2: SEHNR, FQNEAQ (reference sequence). CDR3 length: 14 amino acids. The germline V and J ends were trimmed by 4 bases and 2 bases, with 12 bases remaining between them.

This rearrangement joins TRBV5-1 to TRBJ1-4, with a tentative D call TRBD1 (6 bases). The CDR3 spans 16 residues. CDR1 SGHRS and CDR2 YFSETQ come from the germline V gene. V lost 6 bases and J lost 2, with 17 bases in between. CDR3: CASTLGGQGTNEKLFF. CDR3 coding DNA: TGCGCCAGCACCCTAGGTGGGCAGGGGACTAATGAAAAACTGTTTTTT.

The rearrangement links TRBV7-9 to TRBJ2-5; TRBD1 agrees at 7 bases. The CDR3 loop spans 14 amino acids. The germline V gene encodes CDR1 SEHNR and CDR2 FQNEAQ (reference sequence). V dropped 4 bases and J dropped 1; count of bases not matched to a gene: 3. CDR3 bases: TGTGCCAGCAGCTCAGACAGGGCCCAAGAGACCCAGTACTTC. Residues: CASSSDRAQETQYF. The full variable domain, in which reference TRBV7-9 and TRBJ2-5 provide the parts outside the CDR3, is DTGVSQNPRHKITKRGQNVTFRCDPISEHNRLYWYRQTLGQGPEFLTYFQNEAQLEKSRLLSDRFSAERPKGSFSTLEIQRTEQGDSAMYLCASSSDRAQETQYFGPGTRLLVL.